This TCR beta chain was captured by sequencing in a study of blood T cell repertoires in COVID-19. Study details: COVID-19 samples collected from the United States, Italy and Spain covered acute and convalescent phases. Sample material is recorded as cDNA or gDNA derived from T cells, B-cell-depleted T cells, or PBMCs.

In the study's own analysis: Cell counts per sample came from amplifying reference gene primers. The assay was immunoSEQ multiplex PCR, and TCRdb's table has in-frame clones only and misses some. V and J calls and clone size follow that table, whereas D and trimming were derived from the DNA. The sample lists about 69,000 clones, around 90% occurring once. This clone came up once. V was clipped by 4 bases and J by 3 bases; unmatched bases: 3. The germline gives CDR1 PRHDT, CDR2 FYEKMQ (reference sequence). The CDR3 consists of 16 residues. The receptor comes from a man in his forties or fifties with acute or convalescent COVID-19. The chain joins TRBV13 to TRBJ2-2, with TRBD2 matching 12 bases. The material sequenced was peripheral blood. The chain's CDR3 is CASSSGLAGHTGELFF. As DNA, the CDR3 is TGTGCCAGCAGCTCGGGACTAGCGGGCCACACCGGGGAGCTGTTTTTT.